These 27 T cell receptor beta chains came from one sample sequenced in a study of shared clonotypes between healthy human individuals. Libraries were prepared by immunoSEQ multiplex PCR; TCRdb keeps only in-frame clonotypes and omits some of them. The profile covers roughly 700,000 clones, with roughly 70% appearing a single time and around 1.6% taken by the ten largest. The specimen sequenced was memory CD4+ T cells sorted from blood. The subset: CD45RA-negative fraction. Source of these receptors: a woman aged 25 to 39 in good health.

The genes are TRBV6-5 and TRBJ1-4; tentatively, D is TRBD1 (5 bases). The CDR3 is made up of 14 amino acids. V lost 5 bases to trimming and J lost 8 bases, with 15 bases between them. Germline-derived CDR1 and CDR2 are MNHEY and SVGAGI. The CDR3 region is CASSIGVWPEKLFF. The CDR3 DNA sequence: TGTGCCAGCAGTATAGGGGTCTGGCCCGAAAAACTGTTTTTT.

V usage is TRBV5-1 and J usage is TRBJ1-1; D is perhaps TRBD1 (6 bases). Trimming shortened V by 0 bases and J by 5 bases, and 17 bases separated the two germline ends. Germline V gene lookup returns CDR1 SGHRS and CDR2 YFSETQ. CDR3 length: 16 residues. The chain's CDR3 is CASSLVPGAAGTEAFF. The CDR3 DNA reads TGCGCCAGCAGCTTGGTTCCGGGGGCGGCGGGAACTGAAGCTTTCTTT.

The chain has TRBV7-8 and TRBJ2-7; D is perhaps TRBD2 (5 bases). Trimming cost V 5 bases and J 4 bases, with 15 bases left between them. In germline, CDR1 is SGHVS, CDR2 FQNEAQ. The CDR3 is 14 residues long. The CDR3 region has the DNA TGTGCCAGCAGCCCTTCGGAGGTCGTTTACGAGCAGTACTTC. Translation gives CASSPSEVVYEQYF. Full variable domain (rest looked up from reference TRBV7-8 and TRBJ2-7): GAGVSQSPRYKVAKRGQDVALRCDPISGHVSLFWYQQALGQGPEFLTYFQNEAQLDKSGLPSDRFFAERPEGSVSTLKIQRTQQEDSAVYLCASSPSEVVYEQYFGPGTRLTVT.

The chain links TRBV29-1 to TRBJ2-2, with D unresolved. Trimming left V 6 bases short and J 3 bases short, with 11 bases between. Germline V gene data show CDR1 as SQVTM and CDR2 as ANQGSEA. The CDR3 sequence is 13 residues long. DNA for the CDR3: TGCAGCGTATTTACTATGTACACCGGGGAGCTGTTTTTT. Encoded protein: CSVFTMYTGELFF.

The chain joins TRBV18 to TRBJ1-1; D possibly corresponds to TRBD1 (6 bases). The CDR3 covers 16 residues. Germline loops: CDR1 KGHSH, CDR2 LQKENI. Trimming stripped 6 bases from V and 0 bases from J, with 17 bases between. CDR3 loop: CASSLGQHKMNTEAFF. CDR3 bases: TGTGCCAGCTCCCTCGGACAGCACAAAATGAACACTGAAGCTTTCTTT.

The V and J genes are TRBV5-1 and TRBJ2-5, with unresolved D. Trimming removed 5 bases at V and 5 bases at J, with 13 bases between. This CDR3 is built from 13 residues. From germline, CDR1 is SGHRS and CDR2 YFSETQ. Written as DNA, the CDR3 is TGCGCCAGCAGTATTTCGTCTTTGGAGACCCAGTACTTC. Amino acid sequence: CASSISSLETQYF. Full variable domain (outside the CDR3, taken from reference TRBV5-1 and TRBJ2-5): KAGVTQTPRYLIKTRGQQVTLSCSPISGHRSVSWYQQTPGQGLQFLFEYFSETQRNKGNFPGRFSGRQFSNSRSEMNVSTLELGDSALYLCASSISSLETQYFGPGTRLLVL.

The genes are TRBV7-9 and TRBJ1-1; D remains ambiguous. V lost 1 base and J lost 4, with 16 bases in between. Germline V lookup: CDR1 SEHNR, CDR2 FQNEAQ (reference sequence). CDR3 length: 16 residues. The CDR3 here is CASSLGAYGVGTEAFF. The DNA of the CDR3 is TGTGCCAGCAGCTTAGGAGCCTATGGGGTTGGCACTGAAGCTTTCTTT.

The rearrangement links TRBV11-1 to TRBJ2-7; 11 bases are shared with TRBD1. Per the germline V gene, CDR1 is SGHAT and CDR2 is FQDESV (reference sequence). Trimming at V came to 5 bases and at J to 6 bases, leaving 18 bases not matched to a gene. This CDR3 is built from 18 residues. The chain's CDR3 is CASSPPGMSGTGGSEQYF. The CDR3 DNA reads TGTGCCAGCAGCCCGCCCGGGATGAGCGGGACAGGGGGTTCCGAGCAGTACTTC.

The CDR3 reads CASSPTSGRSNTGELFF. Written as DNA, the CDR3 is TGTGCCAGCAGCCCGACTAGCGGGAGGTCAAACACCGGGGAGCTGTTTTTT. V usage is TRBV7-7 and J usage is TRBJ2-2, with 13 bases matching TRBD2. CDR3 size: 17 residues. The V and J ends lost 5 bases and 2 bases, in that order; junction bases with no gene match: 5. Germline lookup yields CDR1 SSHAT and CDR2 FNYEAQ (reference sequence).

With regard to this clone: A much bigger clone sits one base away, suggesting this may be a read error. CDR3 DNA: TGTGCCAGCAGCCCTCAGGGGGCTGGGGCCAACGTCCTGACTTTC. Translating gives CASSPQGAGANVLTF. The V gene is TRBV7-9, the J gene TRBJ2-6; TRBD1 matches 7 bases. Germline CDR1 and CDR2: SEHNR and FQNEAQ (reference sequence). The CDR3 sequence is 15 residues long. The V gene end was trimmed by 5 bases and the J gene end by 2 bases; junction bases not matched to a gene: 3.

This clone showed up just once. V is TRBV11-2 and J is TRBJ1-2; TRBD1 agrees at 7 bases. The V segment lost 6 bases and the J segment 2 bases; nucleotides outside the gene matches: 9. The CDR3 is 15 residues long. Germline V gene lookup returns CDR1 SGHAT and CDR2 FQNNGV. The CDR3 sequence: CASRHPGQQNYGYTF. As DNA, the CDR3 is TGTGCCAGCAGACATCCGGGACAGCAAAACTATGGCTACACCTTC.

The rearrangement uses TRBV19 and TRBJ2-7; tentatively, D is TRBD1 (6 bases). With 4 bases removed from V and 3 bases from J, the gap between germline ends came to 10 bases. CDR3 length equals 13 residues. CDR1 is LNHDA, CDR2 SQIVND, per germline (reference sequence). The CDR3 loop reads CASSTGTYYEQYF. In DNA, the CDR3 is TGTGCCAGTAGTACCGGGACATACTACGAGCAGTACTTC.

The V and J genes are TRBV4-2 and TRBJ2-6; 12 positions agree with TRBD2. CDR1 and CDR2 from the germline V gene are LGHNA and YNFKEQ. The CDR3 totals 18 residues. V was clipped by 1 base and J by 0 bases; unmatched bases: 1. The DNA for the CDR3 is TGTGCCAGCAGCCAAGGACTAGCGGGAGACTCTGGGGCCAACGTCCTGACTTTC. It codes for CASSQGLAGDSGANVLTF.

As concerns this clone: It may be a read error: a sequence one base away is much more abundant. The V gene is TRBV4-2, the J gene TRBJ1-1, with 7 bases that match TRBD1. Germline CDR1 LGHNA, CDR2 YNFKEQ. The CDR3 consists of 15 residues. After removal of 4 bases from V and 2 bases from J, the junction contained 7 bases not matched to a gene. The CDR3 nucleotides read TGTGCCAGCAGCCTCTCGGGACAGCGAAACACTGAAGCTTTCTTT. It translates to CASSLSGQRNTEAFF.

The chain links TRBV19 to TRBJ2-3, with D unclear. V dropped 5 bases and J dropped 5 bases, with 11 bases sitting between them. Per the germline V gene, CDR1 is LNHDA and CDR2 is SQIVND (reference sequence). This CDR3 is 13 amino acids long. In DNA form, the CDR3 reads TGTGCCAGTAGTCTGAAGGTTGGAGATACGCAGTATTTT. Translation gives CASSLKVGDTQYF.

The chain joins TRBV5-4 to TRBJ2-1; 15 bases fit TRBD2. Germline V CDR1 and CDR2: SGHNT, YYREEE (reference sequence). Losses at the gene ends were 4 bases for V and 3 bases for J; bases not matched to a gene: 5. This CDR3 spans 17 amino acids. In nucleotides, the CDR3 is TGTGCCAGCAGCCCCGGGGGACTAGCGGGAGGCTACAATGAGCAGTTCTTC. Protein product: CASSPGGLAGGYNEQFF.

The chain carries TRBV4-1 and TRBJ2-3; D is ambiguous. Trimming pared 1 base from V and 4 bases from J, leaving 3 bases between. The CDR3 spans 12 residues. From germline, CDR1 is MGHRA and CDR2 YSYEKL. CDR3 DNA sequence: TGCGCCAGCAGCCAAGTGGCAGATACGCAGTATTTT. Amino acids: CASSQVADTQYF.

This clone was found a few times. Written as DNA, the CDR3 is TGTGCCAGCGGGAGGATGGAGGGAGGGCACAATGAGCAGTTCTTC. It specifies CASGRMEGGHNEQFF. The chain employs TRBV11-2 and TRBJ2-1; 7 nucleotides align to TRBD2. J gave up 5 bases and V 8 bases, and 12 bases lay outside the gene matches. Germline V gene data show CDR1 as SGHAT and CDR2 as FQNNGV. The CDR3 contains 15 residues.

The rearrangement uses TRBV15 and TRBJ2-2; 7 bases are shared with TRBD2. This CDR3 is built from 14 residues. The ends lost 4 bases at V and 5 bases at J; junction bases unmatched: 4. Germline V gene lookup returns CDR1 LNHNV and CDR2 YYDKDF (reference sequence). CDR3 sequence (DNA): TGTGCCACCAGCATAGGGACTACAACCGGGGAGCTGTTTTTT. Its translation is CATSIGTTTGELFF.

The chain combines TRBV11-2 with TRBJ2-7, with unresolved D. The CDR3 extends over 13 amino acids. Germline CDR1 and CDR2: SGHAT and FQNNGV. V was clipped by 0 bases and J by 7 bases, with 10 bases between them. CDR3 amino acids: CASSLDIAREQYF. The CDR3 coding sequence is TGTGCCAGCAGCTTAGATATAGCTCGTGAGCAGTACTTC.

V gene TRBV5-1 combines with J gene TRBJ2-3, with no clear D. Trimming took 3 bases from V and 3 from J, leaving 11 bases between them. The CDR3 runs to 14 residues. The V gene's germline CDR1 is SGHRS and CDR2 YFSETQ. This CDR3 is CASSSATETDTQYF. The CDR3 DNA reads as TGCGCCAGCAGCTCGGCTACAGAAACAGATACGCAGTATTTT. The full variable domain, rest sourced from reference TRBV5-1 and TRBJ2-3, is KAGVTQTPRYLIKTRGQQVTLSCSPISGHRSVSWYQQTPGQGLQFLFEYFSETQRNKGNFPGRFSGRQFSNSRSEMNVSTLELGDSALYLCASSSATETDTQYFGPGTRLTVL.

The rearrangement uses TRBV6-5 and TRBJ2-3; TRBD1 matches 7 bases. Germline V gene sequence: CDR1 MNHEY, CDR2 SVGAGI. This CDR3 comprises 15 residues. Losses at the gene ends were 6 bases for V and 3 bases for J; bases not matched to a gene: 9. CDR3: CASRGETGRTDTQYF. Here the CDR3 DNA reads TGTGCCAGCAGAGGGGAGACAGGGCGGACAGATACGCAGTATTTT.

The chain combines TRBV19 with TRBJ2-6; perhaps D is TRBD1 or TRBD2 (5 bases each). This CDR3 has 15 residues. The V and J ends lost 6 bases and 1 base respectively, with 10 bases between them. Germline V gene data show CDR1 as LNHDA and CDR2 as SQIVND (reference sequence). The chain's CDR3 is CASSLWGSGANVLTF. The CDR3, as DNA: TGTGCCAGTAGCCTTTGGGGGTCTGGGGCCAACGTCCTGACTTTC. Combining the CDR3 with reference TRBV19 and TRBJ2-6 gives the whole variable domain DGGITQSPKYLFRKEGQNVTLSCEQNLNHDAMYWYRQDPGQGLRLIYYSQIVNDFQKGDIAEGYSVSREKKESFPLTVTSAQKNPTAFYLCASSLWGSGANVLTFGAGSRLTVL.

The CDR3 here is CASTGGVVNEQFF. DNA of the CDR3: TGTGCCAGCACCGGGGGAGTCGTCAATGAGCAGTTCTTC. The V call is TRBV28, the J call TRBJ2-1, with D possibly matching TRBD2 (6 bases). The ends were cut back, 7 bases at V and 6 bases at J, with 13 bases in the middle. CDR3 length equals 13 residues. Per germline, CDR1 MDHEN and CDR2 SYDVKM.

This clone has only one observation. The V and J genes are TRBV10-1 and TRBJ2-2; D is possibly TRBD1 or TRBD2 (5 bases each). This CDR3 has 17 residues. Between the trimmed V and J ends, which lost 0 bases and 0 bases, there was a span of 11 bases. Per germline, CDR1 WNHNN and CDR2 SYGVQD (reference sequence). The CDR3 coding sequence is TGCGCCAGCAGTGAGTCGTGGGGGAAAGCGAACACCGGGGAGCTGTTTTTT. Encoded protein: CASSESWGKANTGELFF.

V usage is TRBV28 and J usage is TRBJ2-7, with D possibly being TRBD2 (6 bases). The CDR3 sequence is 14 residues long. V was pared by 2 bases and J by 4 bases, with 12 bases between. The germline gives CDR1 MDHEN, CDR2 SYDVKM. CDR3 DNA sequence: TGTGCCAGCAGTTTACGGGACTTACATTACGAGCAGTACTTC. Encoded protein: CASSLRDLHYEQYF.

V is TRBV11-3 and J is TRBJ2-3; D possibly corresponds to TRBD1 (6 bases). The CDR3 spans 16 residues. The V and J ends lost 5 bases and 0 bases respectively, with 15 bases between them. Germline-derived CDR1 and CDR2 are SGHNT and YENEEA. Here the CDR3 DNA reads TGTGCCAGCAGCCAGGGGTTGAGCGTTAGCACAGATACGCAGTATTTT. It translates to CASSQGLSVSTDTQYF.